This T cell receptor beta chain was sequenced during a study of blood T cells in healthy people across ages (dated by TCRdb to between 2014 and 2017). For context, the study as a whole: In model experiments, template switching captured roughly one uniquely barcoded TCR beta cDNA molecule for every two T cells. The study analyzed two additional independent replicas of 1 million unique cDNA reads from the same blood draw for two donors, one aged 18 to 29 and one aged 80 or older. Age-related changes in TCR beta repertoire diversity were measured in the study by deep sequencing normalized with unique cDNA molecular identifiers. The donors were divided into four age groups: young (average around 16 years), middle-aged (about 39), aged (62) and long-lived (more than 75).

Results and caveats for the whole study, not just this receptor: Estimates of total diversity based on one million sequenced T cells were regarded as lower bounds and as underestimates. Conclusive comparison of naive and antigen-experienced compartments was prevented by the profiling of bulk unsorted PBMCs. As age increased, observed TCR beta diversity per million T cells dropped in a roughly linear way, and a significant reduction was already evident by age around 41. Compared with the aged group, more naive CD4+ T cells, fewer expanded clones and increased TCR diversity were shown by the long-lived group, suggesting age selection. A strong correlation was found between observed TCR beta diversity and the percentage of naive T cells measured by flow cytometry. Because the CMV infection status of the donors was unknown, age-related changes in expanded clonotypes may potentially have been confounded.

The 39 donors, aged 6 to 90 years, were systemically healthy Caucasian individuals from Russia. Ten milliliters of peripheral blood were drawn from each donor into EDTA-treated Vacutainer tubes. Ficoll-Paque density-gradient centrifugation was used to isolate PBMCs, with at least 6 million per sample. Trizol reagent was used to extract total RNA from the PBMCs, yielding at least 6 micrograms per sample. The percentages of naive CD45RAhigh/CD27high T cells were determined by flow cytometry on a PBMC aliquot from every donor. The CDR3 starts with the cysteine, ends with the phenylalanine, and has 17 residues. Only the CDR3 DNA is retained, 51 bases long and in frame from the first base. CDR1 SQVTM and CDR2 ANQGSEA are derived from the germline V gene. A distance of 20 bases separates the germline ends of V and J, which lose 3 bases and 1 base respectively. Concerning this clonotype itself: What antigen it recognizes has not been identified. No quality values exist for individual bases; no much larger clone is one base distant.

Library construction relied on 5' RACE. The sequencer was an Illumina HiSeq 2500. A second PCR of about 6 to 11 cycles was performed with a sample-barcoded 5' primer and a J-beta primer mix. A template-switch 5' adaptor carrying 12 random nucleotides introduced a unique molecular identifier onto each TCR beta cDNA molecule. Each sample yielded at least 3 million CDR3-containing paired-end reads. The Mint cDNA synthesis kit, primed by a TRBC-specific oligonucleotide, was used to synthesize first-strand cDNA from all RNA. Following uracil-DNA glycosylase treatment, a first 18-cycle PCR with universal primers M1SS and BC2_uni_R was performed on all cDNA. Per the authors' processing: For normalization, 1 million high-quality reads, each with a distinct molecular identifier, were randomly selected from each sample. Reads with shared molecular identifiers were discarded instead of being binned into consensus sequences. MiTCR, run with a Q25 quality threshold and the strictest error-elimination algorithm, handled CDR3 identification, clonotype clustering and error correction. A nonparametric unseen species model using Euler transformation provided a lower-bound estimate of total TCR beta diversity. TCRdb applied fastp at Q25 and MiXCR to the public reads, then kept only in-frame beta chains. Each entry is one CDR3 protein sequence, shown with its most common DNA and genes. The V and J calls follow TCRdb's processing rather than the paper's. In this sample the table shows about 930,000 distinct CDR3 sequences, roughly 28% of which occur a single time. The ten largest clones take up 10% of the sample.

These data also formed part of another study, on T cells of mothers and their children. Reported in the second study: Donors were nine systemically healthy Caucasian individuals: three mothers and their six children. cDNA synthesis used all of the extracted RNA, with roughly 1.5 ug of RNA in each 15 ul reaction. In the second PCR, sample barcodes and 2-4 random nucleotides were introduced via the M1S primer. Over 10 million TCR beta CDR3 reads came from each mother, compared with about 3.2 million reads from each child. In both related and unrelated pairs, thymic selection shapes the output of TCR recombination in a similar way, with inherited differences having only a minor effect. Normalized repertoire overlap was always slightly but never significantly higher in related than unrelated mother-child pairs. No persistent microchimeric T cell clones were detected, at a sensitivity of approximately 90 clones per million clonotypes. To look for features that set related mother-child pairs apart from unrelated individuals, the researchers ran deep NGS to compare the TCR beta repertoires of mothers and children. Mothers averaged approximately 40 +/- 4 years of age and children averaged about 10 +/- 4 years. After adapter ligation with NEBNext reagents, the libraries were sequenced on Illumina HiSeq 2000 with 100+100 nt paired-end reads. To avoid cross-contamination, the mother libraries and the child libraries were prepared a month apart and sequenced in separate runs. For each donor, somewhere between about 450,000 and 2,000,000 distinct TCR beta clonotypes were identified. Naive TCR beta clonotypes were estimated from low-frequency clonotypes matched to each donor's FACS-determined naive share, without sorting.

The TCR comes from a woman in her thirties or forties in good health. This chain is built from TRBV29-1 and TRBJ2-3, with the D gene uncertain. Specimen: blood. This receptor carries the CDR3 CSVESIEQRSGTDTQYF. At the DNA level, the sequence is TGCAGCGTTGAGAGTATAGAACAGCGAAGTGGCACAGATACGCAGTATTTT.